A single count supports the clone carrying this T cell receptor (beta chain). This entry belongs to a study of blood T cell repertoires in COVID-19. Study-level background: Samples taken during acute and convalescent COVID-19 were collected in the United States, Italy and Spain. T cells, B-cell-depleted T cells, or PBMCs supplied cDNA or gDNA.

Original processing notes: Reference gene primer amplification in the assay estimated nucleated cell counts. Measured with immunoSEQ multiplex PCR; TCRdb has only the in-frame clones, and not every one. The D gene and trimming were derived from the DNA, and the V and J assignments and clone size from that table. Of under 300,000 clones listed, about 86% are singletons. Germline assignment: CDR1 MDHEN and CDR2 SYDVKM. The germline V and J ends were trimmed by 7 bases and 4 bases, with 8 bases remaining between them. CDR3 length: 13 amino acids. The specimen sequenced was peripheral blood. This receptor was identified in a woman aged 60-70 years with active or convalescent COVID-19. The J gene is TRBJ2-6, the V gene TRBV28, with D hard to call. The CDR3 is CASTPVGANVLTF. The CDR3 nucleotides read TGTGCCAGCACCCCGGTGGGGGCCAACGTCCTGACTTTC.